This T cell receptor beta chain was recovered during a study of T cell changes during pregnancy in multiple sclerosis. V was pared by 5 bases and J by 0 bases, with 11 bases between. Germline-derived CDR1 and CDR2 are SGHAT and FQNNGV. The CDR3 contains 15 residues. This table comes from immunoSEQ multiplex PCR, and its TCRdb copy is limited to in-frame clones, with some not included. This table holds 35,000 or so clones, roughly 93% found once. The sequenced sample was CD4+ T cells from peripheral blood mononuclear cells, obtained in the first trimester of pregnancy. The rearrangement joins TRBV11-2 to TRBJ1-3; tentative D call: TRBD1 (6 bases). This sequence was found in a female donor with multiple sclerosis, enrolled in a pregnancy study. CDR3 sequence (DNA): TGTGCCAGCAGCCCAACAGGGATCTCTGGAAACACCATATATTTT. Amino acid sequence: CASSPTGISGNTIYF. The entire variable domain, with the rest obtained from reference TRBV11-2 and TRBJ1-3, is as follows: EAGVAQSPRYKIIEKRQSVAFWCNPISGHATLYWYQQILGQGPKLLIQFQNNGVVDDSQLPKDRFSAERLKGVDSTLKIQPAKLEDSAVYLCASSPTGISGNTIYFGEGSWLTVV.